What follows are 18 T cell receptor beta chains derived from one specimen sequenced in a study of CD8 T cells in ankylosing spondylitis. In TCRdb, the 5' RACE reads were re-called with MiXCR into one record per CDR3 protein. The sample has 210,000 or so distinct CDR3 sequences, approximately 8.4% seen once. The material sequenced was blood, either unsorted or a sorted T cell fraction (not recorded which). The receptors were sampled from a female donor with ankylosing spondylitis or in good health (not recorded which).

This clonotype showed up many times. This chain joins TRBV12-3 or TRBV12-4 and TRBJ1-5; D is perhaps TRBD1 (6 bases). The CDR3 spans 13 residues. The V gene lost 9 bases and the J gene lost 4 bases, with 13 bases spanning the gap. The CDR3 DNA sequence: TGTGCCAGTTGTAACGGACAGAATCAGCCCCAGCATTTT. It is translated as CASCNGQNQPQHF.

This clonotype has a count of ten or more. The gene calls are TRBV28 and TRBJ2-1, with D tentatively TRBD1 (6 bases). The V and J ends lost 6 bases and 3 bases respectively, with 24 bases between them. The CDR3 loop spans 18 amino acids. Germline-derived CDR1 and CDR2 are MDHEN and SYDVKM. The CDR3 coding sequence is TGTGCCAGCAGCCCCTCCTCGTCTGACAGGCGCAACTACAATGAGCAGTTCTTC. It encodes CASSPSSSDRRNYNEQFF.

Notes on this clonotype: It may be a read error: a sequence one base away is much more abundant. The V gene is TRBV29-1, the J gene TRBJ2-5; D not resolved. V was trimmed by 4 bases and J by 3 bases, leaving 9 bases between them. Germline CDR1 and CDR2: SQVTM and ANQGSEA. The CDR3 loop spans 12 amino acids. CDR3 protein: CSVVQVEETQYF. CDR3 coding DNA: TGCAGCGTTGTGCAGGTGGAAGAGACCCAGTACTTC.

This clonotype was observed many times. CDR3 region: CSAPRTETYEQYF. CDR3 nucleotide sequence: TGCAGTGCTCCTCGGACAGAAACCTACGAGCAGTACTTC. The chain combines TRBV20-1 with TRBJ2-7; tentative D call: TRBD1 (6 bases). This CDR3 comprises 13 residues. Germline assignment: CDR1 DFQATT and CDR2 SNEGSKA (reference sequence). The V end lost 5 bases, the J end lost 2 bases, and 13 bases lay between the germline ends.

The rearrangement uses TRBV7-9 and TRBJ1-1; the D is unclear. V gave up 4 bases and J gave up 6 bases, with 6 bases separating them. Germline assignment: CDR1 SEHNR and CDR2 FQNEAQ (reference sequence). CDR3 length equals 11 residues. CDR3 DNA: TGTGCCAGCAGCTCGGTTCCTGAAGCTTTCTTT. Translated: CASSSVPEAFF.

The table lists this clonotype with many counts. This chain connects TRBV4-3 to TRBJ2-2; the D is unclear. V was cut by 6 bases and J by 1 base, with 9 bases left in between. The CDR3 runs 14 residues. Looked up from germline, CDR1 is LGHNA and CDR2 is YSLEER. CDR3 sequence (DNA): TGCGCCAGCAGACTGGACCAGAACACCGGGGAGCTGTTTTTT. Translating it yields CASRLDQNTGELFF.

This clonotype was detected ten times or more. The chain couples TRBV5-1 to TRBJ2-7; D gene uncertain. V was clipped by 2 bases and J by 2 bases, with 14 bases between them. This CDR3 comprises 15 residues. Germline CDR1 and CDR2: SGHRS and YFSETQ. In nucleotides, the CDR3 is TGCGCCAGCAGCTTATTAAAGGCACGAACCTACGAGCAGTACTTC. Amino acid sequence: CASSLLKARTYEQYF.

In this sample, this clonotype turned up a few times. The chain recombines TRBV5-1 with TRBJ2-1, with D perhaps given as TRBD1 or TRBD2 (5 bases each). The CDR3 totals 14 residues. Trimming pared 2 bases from V and 5 bases from J, leaving 11 bases between. Per germline, CDR1 SGHRS and CDR2 YFSETQ. CDR3 DNA sequence: TGCGCCAGCAGCTTTCGGGACCTACACAATGAGCAGTTCTTC. This codes for CASSFRDLHNEQFF.

This clonotype came up many times. The CDR3 sequence is CASSLGLAPGEQYF. The CDR3, as DNA: TGTGCCAGCAGCCTGGGACTAGCCCCCGGAGAGCAGTACTTC. The V call is TRBV6-1, the J call TRBJ2-7; 9 bases fit TRBD2. CDR3 size: 14 residues. The ends lost 6 bases at V and 7 bases at J; junction bases unmatched: 10. Looked up from germline, CDR1 is MNHNS and CDR2 is SASEGT.

The chain recombines TRBV6-2 or TRBV6-3 with TRBJ1-5; 8 positions agree with TRBD1. The CDR3 loop spans 15 amino acids. V was clipped by 8 bases and J by 2 bases; unmatched bases: 8. Germline assignment: CDR1 MNHEY and CDR2 SVGEGT. The DNA for the CDR3 is TGTGCCAGCGGTCAAATGGGACAGGGCAATCAGCCCCAGCATTTT. This encodes CASGQMGQGNQPQHF.

CDR3 loop: CASSLPSGSHEQFF. CDR3 coding DNA: TGTGCCAGCAGCTTACCTAGCGGGAGCCATGAGCAGTTCTTC. This chain uses TRBV7-6 with TRBJ2-1; 10 positions match TRBD2. Germline V lookup: CDR1 SGHVS, CDR2 FNYEAQ. V lost 2 bases, J lost 8 bases, and 3 bases stayed unmatched. The length of the CDR3 is 14 residues. Complete variable domain (other parts from reference TRBV7-6 and TRBJ2-1): GAGVSQSPRYKVTKRGQDVALRCDPISGHVSLYWYRQALGQGPEFLTYFNYEAQQDKSGLPNDRFSAERPEGSISTLTIQRTEQRDSAMYRCASSLPSGSHEQFFGPGTRLTVL.

At least ten counts were recorded for this clonotype. This chain joins TRBV30 and TRBJ1-6, with 8 bases identical to TRBD1. The junction had 7 bases not matched to a gene; V was cut back by 5 bases and J by 7 bases. The germline gives CDR1 GTSNPN, CDR2 SVGIG (reference sequence). The CDR3 totals 14 residues. The CDR3 sequence: CAWSLGTGNSPLHF. DNA for the CDR3: TGTGCCTGGTCCCTGGGGACAGGCAATTCACCCCTCCACTTT.

This clonotype was observed at least ten times. This chain joins TRBV7-2 and TRBJ1-4, with D tentatively TRBD1 (5 bases). The CDR3 contains 13 residues. The germline V gene encodes CDR1 SGHTA and CDR2 FQGNSA. The V end lost 2 bases, the J end lost 15 bases, and 16 bases lay between the germline ends. Here the CDR3 reads CASSLHPGTVVFF. CDR3 bases: TGTGCCAGCAGCTTACATCCCGGGACGGTGGTGTTTTTT.

This clonotype occurred many times. The chain combines TRBV5-4 with TRBJ2-1; TRBD2 might be the D (6 bases). V was cut by 0 bases and J by 0 bases, with 10 bases left in between. The length of the CDR3 is 16 residues. CDR1 is SGHNT, CDR2 YYREEE, per germline (reference sequence). CDR3 DNA: TGTGCCAGCAGCTTGGAGGCGGGGAGCTCCTACAATGAGCAGTTCTTC. This gives the protein CASSLEAGSSYNEQFF.

This clonotype has a count of ten or more. The CDR3 DNA reads TGTGCCAGCAGCCCTAGCGGGGGACAGAGTCAAGAGACCCAGTACTTC. Amino acids: CASSPSGGQSQETQYF. V gene TRBV12-3 or TRBV12-4 combines with J gene TRBJ2-5, with 10 bases that match TRBD2. Losses at the gene ends were 6 bases for V and 2 bases for J; bases not matched to a gene: 9. The CDR3 is 16 residues long.

This clonotype has a handful of counts. The CDR3 DNA is TGCAGTGCGAAGACCCCAAGGGGGGGACCTAATGAAAAACTGTTTTTT. The encoded protein is CSAKTPRGGPNEKLFF. The J gene is TRBJ1-4, the V gene TRBV20-1; TRBD1 might be the D (6 bases). The CDR3 has 16 amino acids. V lost 6 bases and J 3 bases, leaving 20 bases between the germline ends. Germline CDR1 DFQATT, CDR2 SNEGSKA (reference sequence).

This clonotype was observed a few times. The V call is TRBV5-5, the J call TRBJ1-1; possibly TRBD1 for D (6 bases). The germline gives CDR1 SGHKS, CDR2 YYEKEE (reference sequence). The germline V and J ends were trimmed by 4 bases and 1 base, with 17 bases remaining between them. CDR3 length: 16 amino acids. This chain's CDR3 is CASSPMAPGANTEAFF. The CDR3 DNA sequence: TGTGCCAGCAGCCCGATGGCCCCGGGGGCGAACACTGAAGCTTTCTTT.

This clonotype was picked up many times. The chain is built from TRBV20-1 and TRBJ1-6, with unresolved D. Germline-derived CDR1 and CDR2 are DFQATT and SNEGSKA (reference sequence). CDR3 length: 12 residues. The V end lost 3 bases, the J end lost 7 bases, and 7 bases lay between the germline ends. The CDR3 sequence is CSASRENSPLHF. Written as DNA, the CDR3 is TGCAGTGCTAGTCGGGAAAATTCACCCCTCCACTTT.